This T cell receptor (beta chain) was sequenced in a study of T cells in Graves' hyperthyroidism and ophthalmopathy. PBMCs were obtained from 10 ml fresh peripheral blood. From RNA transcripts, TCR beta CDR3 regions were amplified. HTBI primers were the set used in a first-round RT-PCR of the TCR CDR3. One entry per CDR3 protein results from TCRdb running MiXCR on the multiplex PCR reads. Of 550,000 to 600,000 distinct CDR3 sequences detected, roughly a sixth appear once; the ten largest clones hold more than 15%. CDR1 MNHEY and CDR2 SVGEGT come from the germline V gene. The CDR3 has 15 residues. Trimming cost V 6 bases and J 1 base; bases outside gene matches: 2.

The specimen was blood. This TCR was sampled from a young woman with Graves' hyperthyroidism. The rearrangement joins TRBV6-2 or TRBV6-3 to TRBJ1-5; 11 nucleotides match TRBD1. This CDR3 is CASRDRGLSNQPQHF. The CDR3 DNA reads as TGTGCCAGCAGGGACAGGGGGCTAAGCAATCAGCCCCAGCATTTT.